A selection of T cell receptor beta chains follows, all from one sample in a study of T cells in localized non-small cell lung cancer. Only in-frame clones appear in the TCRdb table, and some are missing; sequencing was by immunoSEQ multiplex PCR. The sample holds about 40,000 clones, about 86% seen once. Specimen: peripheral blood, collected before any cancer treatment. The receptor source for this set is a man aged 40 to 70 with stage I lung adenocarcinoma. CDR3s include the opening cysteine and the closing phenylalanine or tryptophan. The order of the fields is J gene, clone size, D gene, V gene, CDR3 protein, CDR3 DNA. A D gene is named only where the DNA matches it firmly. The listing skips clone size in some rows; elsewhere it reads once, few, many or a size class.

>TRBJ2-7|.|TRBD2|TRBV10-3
CAIGASGAYEQYF
TGTGCCATCGGGGCTAGCGGGGCCTACGAGCAGTACTTC
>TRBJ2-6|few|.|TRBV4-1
CASSQDEGAGANVLTF
TGCGCCAGCAGCCAAGATGAGGGAGCTGGGGCCAACGTCCTGACTTTC
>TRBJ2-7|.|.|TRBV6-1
CASREPGIPSYEQYF
TGTGCCAGCAGAGAACCGGGCATCCCCTCCTACGAGCAGTACTTC
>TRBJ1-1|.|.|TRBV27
CASRTGKGKNTEAFF
TGTGCCAGCAGAACCGGGAAGGGTAAGAACACTGAAGCTTTCTTT
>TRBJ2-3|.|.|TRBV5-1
CASSLARRRADTQYF
TGCGCCAGCAGCTTGGCTCGCAGGAGGGCAGATACGCAGTATTTT
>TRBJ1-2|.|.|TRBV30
CAWRVGASRDGYTF
TGTGCCTGGAGGGTTGGGGCGTCGCGGGATGGCTACACCTTC
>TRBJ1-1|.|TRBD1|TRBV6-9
CASSYSTGMNTEAFF
TGTGCCAGCAGTTACTCGACAGGGATGAACACTGAAGCTTTCTTT
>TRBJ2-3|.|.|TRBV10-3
CAISEPGGTDTQYF
TGTGCCATCAGTGAACCGGGAGGCACAGATACGCAGTATTTT
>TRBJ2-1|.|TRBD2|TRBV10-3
CAISERGRGGNEQFF
TGTGCCATCAGTGAAAGGGGAAGGGGAGGGAATGAGCAGTTCTTC
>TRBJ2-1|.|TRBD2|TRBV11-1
CASSFGLAAHNEQFF
TGTGCCAGCAGCTTCGGACTAGCGGCCCACAATGAGCAGTTCTTC
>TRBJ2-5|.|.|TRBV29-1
CSVATGVQETQYF
TGCAGCGTTGCCACGGGGGTCCAAGAGACCCAGTACTTC
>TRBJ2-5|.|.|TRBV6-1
CASSEGVVGQETQYF
TGTGCCAGCAGTGAAGGGGTAGTGGGGCAAGAGACCCAGTACTTC
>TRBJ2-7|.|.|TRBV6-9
CATGGAPYEQYF
TGTGCCACCGGCGGGGCGCCCTACGAGCAGTACTTC
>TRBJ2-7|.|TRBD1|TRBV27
CARQKQGSEQYF
TGTGCCAGACAAAAACAGGGGTCCGAGCAGTACTTC
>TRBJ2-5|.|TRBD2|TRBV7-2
CASSFPGGLQETQYF
TGTGCCAGCAGCTTCCCGGGGGGACTCCAAGAGACCCAGTACTTC
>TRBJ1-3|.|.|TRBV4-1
CASSQGRASGNTIYF
TGCGCCAGCAGCCAAGGACGGGCCTCTGGAAACACCATATATTTT
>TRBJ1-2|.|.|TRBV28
CASSFPGMRYGYTF
TGTGCCAGCAGTTTCCCGGGGATGAGGTATGGCTACACCTTC
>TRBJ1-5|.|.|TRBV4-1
CASSQQGLSNQPQHF
TGCGCCAGCAGCCAGCAGGGGTTGAGCAATCAGCCCCAGCATTTT
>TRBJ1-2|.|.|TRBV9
CASSVGGYGYTF
TGTGCCAGCAGCGTGGGGGGGTACGGCTACACCTTC
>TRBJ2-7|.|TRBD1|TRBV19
CASMAQQGAYEQYF
TGTGCCAGTATGGCCCAACAGGGGGCCTACGAGCAGTACTTC
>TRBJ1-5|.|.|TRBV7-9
CASSLGGTSNQPQHF
TGTGCCAGCAGCTTAGGGGGCACAAGCAATCAGCCCCAGCATTTT
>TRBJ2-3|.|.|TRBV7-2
CASSLVPSDTQYF
TGTGCCAGCAGCTTAGTTCCCTCAGATACGCAGTATTTT
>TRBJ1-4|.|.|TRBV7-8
CASAYGGTNEKLFF
TGTGCCTCAGCGTATGGGGGGACTAATGAAAAACTGTTTTTT
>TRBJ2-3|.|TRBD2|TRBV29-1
CSLSLAGRVDTQYF
TGCAGCTTATCCTTAGCGGGACGGGTTGATACGCAGTATTTT
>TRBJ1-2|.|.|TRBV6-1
CASIENGYTF
TGTGCCAGCATCGAGAACGGCTACACCTTC
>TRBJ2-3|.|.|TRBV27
CASSLGDRTDTQYF
TGTGCCAGCAGTTTAGGGGACCGCACAGATACGCAGTATTTT
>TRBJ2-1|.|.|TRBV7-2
CASSNGGDRYNEQFF
TGTGCCAGCAGCAACGGTGGGGACCGCTACAATGAGCAGTTCTTC
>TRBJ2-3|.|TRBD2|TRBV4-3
CASSPGEWEGRTDTQYF
TGCGCCAGCAGTCCCGGGGAATGGGAGGGAAGAACAGATACGCAGTATTTT
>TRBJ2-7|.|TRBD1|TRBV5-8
CASSSRQGGEQYF
TGTGCCAGCAGCTCAAGACAGGGGGGCGAGCAGTACTTC
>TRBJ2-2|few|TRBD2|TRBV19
CASIPRSERGNTGELFF
TGTGCCAGTATCCCCCGGAGCGAGCGGGGGAACACCGGGGAGCTGTTTTTT
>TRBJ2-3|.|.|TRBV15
CATSRDPGGSSTDTQYF
TGTGCCACCAGCAGAGATCCCGGCGGATCTAGCACAGATACGCAGTATTTT
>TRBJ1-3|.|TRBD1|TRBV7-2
CASSARLTGAGNTIYF
TGTGCCAGCAGCGCACGGTTGACAGGGGCTGGAAACACCATATATTTT
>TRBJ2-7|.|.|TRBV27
CASSPQGGPYEQYF
TGTGCCAGCAGTCCACAGGGAGGCCCCTACGAGCAGTACTTC
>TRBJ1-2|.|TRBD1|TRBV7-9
CASSPGDRYYGYTF
TGTGCCAGCAGCCCTGGGGACAGGTACTATGGCTACACCTTC
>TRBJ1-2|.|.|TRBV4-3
CASSQGGFDSRGYTF
TGCGCCAGCAGCCAAGGGGGGTTCGACAGTCGTGGCTACACCTTC
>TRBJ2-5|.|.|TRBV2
CASSEAPETQYF
TGTGCCAGCAGTGAAGCGCCGGAGACCCAGTACTTC
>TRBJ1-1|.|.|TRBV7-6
CASSLEPQGRANTEAFF
TGTGCCAGCAGCTTAGAGCCCCAGGGCAGGGCTAACACTGAAGCTTTCTTT
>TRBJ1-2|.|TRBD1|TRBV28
CASSSQGARGYTF
TGTGCCAGCAGTTCCCAGGGGGCGCGGGGCTACACCTTC
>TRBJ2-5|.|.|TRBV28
CASSPTGDQETQYF
TGTGCCAGCAGTCCCACGGGGGACCAAGAGACCCAGTACTTC
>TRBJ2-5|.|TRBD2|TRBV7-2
CASSTNSGSKETQYF
TGTGCCAGCAGCACCAATAGCGGGAGTAAAGAGACCCAGTACTTC
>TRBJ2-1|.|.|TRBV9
CASSFRMGEQFF
TGTGCCAGCAGCTTCCGGATGGGTGAGCAGTTCTTC
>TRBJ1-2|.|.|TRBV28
CASSFGTNLLGGYTF
TGTGCCAGCAGTTTTGGGACGAATCTTTTGGGTGGCTACACCTTC
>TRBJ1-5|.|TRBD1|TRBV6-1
CASSDPRTGDYSNQPQHF
TGTGCCAGCAGTGACCCCCGGACAGGGGACTATAGCAATCAGCCCCAGCATTTT
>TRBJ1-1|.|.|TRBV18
CASSIKPPGATEAFF
TGTGCCAGCTCAATAAAACCCCCCGGGGCCACTGAAGCTTTCTTT
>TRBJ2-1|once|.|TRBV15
CATSREGTGNEQFF
TGTGCCACCAGCAGAGAGGGCACGGGGAATGAGCAGTTCTTC
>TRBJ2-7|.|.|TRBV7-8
CASSLGLRGRPSYEQYF
TGTGCCAGCAGCTTAGGGCTCCGGGGGAGACCCTCCTACGAGCAGTACTTC
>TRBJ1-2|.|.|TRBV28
CASSLQGYGYTF
TGTGCCAGCAGTTTACAGGGTTATGGCTACACCTTC
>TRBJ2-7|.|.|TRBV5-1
CASSTRAGGSEQYF
TGCGCCAGCAGCACGAGGGCCGGGGGTTCCGAGCAGTACTTC
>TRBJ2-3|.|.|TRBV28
CASSLTTDTQYF
TGTGCCAGCAGTTTGACCACAGATACGCAGTATTTT
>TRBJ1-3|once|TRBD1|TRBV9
CASSVGGTGSSSGNTIYF
TGTGCCAGCAGCGTAGGGGGGACAGGGTCGAGCTCTGGAAACACCATATATTTT
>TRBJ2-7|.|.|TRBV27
CASSSGYSYEQYF
TGTGCCAGCAGTTCTGGATACTCCTACGAGCAGTACTTC
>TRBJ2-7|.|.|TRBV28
CASTAFAIYEQYF
TGTGCCAGCACTGCCTTCGCGATCTACGAGCAGTACTTC
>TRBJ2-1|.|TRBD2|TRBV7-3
CASSLTTSGTEQFF
TGTGCCAGCAGCTTAACAACTAGCGGGACTGAGCAGTTCTTC
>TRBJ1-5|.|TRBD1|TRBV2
CASSGQGNQPQHF
TGTGCCAGCAGCGGACAGGGCAATCAGCCCCAGCATTTT
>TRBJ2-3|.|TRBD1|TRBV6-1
CASSGNRGSTDTQYF
TGTGCCAGCAGTGGAAACAGGGGTAGCACAGATACGCAGTATTTT
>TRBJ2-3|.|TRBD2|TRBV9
CASSGLAGHTDTQYF
TGTGCCAGCAGCGGATTAGCGGGGCACACAGATACGCAGTATTTT
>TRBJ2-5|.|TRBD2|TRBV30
CAWRGGLAGGQETQYF
TGTGCCTGGAGAGGAGGTCTAGCGGGAGGTCAAGAGACCCAGTACTTC
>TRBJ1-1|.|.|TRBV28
CASSLSSVGNTEAFF
TGTGCCAGCAGTTTATCCTCAGTGGGGAACACTGAAGCTTTCTTT
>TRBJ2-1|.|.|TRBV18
CASSPEDHRGGQFF
TGTGCCAGCTCACCTGAGGACCACCGAGGGGGGCAGTTCTTC